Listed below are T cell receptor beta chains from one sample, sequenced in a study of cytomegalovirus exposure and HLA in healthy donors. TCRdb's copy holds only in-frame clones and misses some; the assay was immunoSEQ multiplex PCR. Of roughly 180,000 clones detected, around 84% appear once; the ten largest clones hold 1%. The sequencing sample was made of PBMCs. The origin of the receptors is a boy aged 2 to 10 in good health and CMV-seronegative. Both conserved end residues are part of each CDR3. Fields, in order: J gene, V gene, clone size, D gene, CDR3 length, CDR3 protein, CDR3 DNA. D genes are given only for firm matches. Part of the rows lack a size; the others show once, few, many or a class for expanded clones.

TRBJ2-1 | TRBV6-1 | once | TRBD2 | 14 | CASRRGGAYNEQFF | TGTGCCAGCAGACGGGGGGGTGCCTACAATGAGCAGTTCTTC
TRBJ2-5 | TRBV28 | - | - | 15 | CASSLGSHGDETQYF | TGTGCCAGCAGTTTAGGGAGTCACGGTGACGAGACCCAGTACTTC
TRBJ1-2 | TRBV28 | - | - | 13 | CASSSDRYYGYTF | TGTGCCAGCAGTTCAGACAGGTACTATGGCTACACCTTC
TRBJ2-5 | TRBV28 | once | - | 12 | CASIGGQETQYF | TGTGCCAGCATAGGGGGCCAAGAGACCCAGTACTTC
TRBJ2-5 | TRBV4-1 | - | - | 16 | CASSQGEGVGLETQYF | TGCGCCAGCAGCCAAGGTGAAGGGGTTGGATTGGAGACCCAGTACTTC
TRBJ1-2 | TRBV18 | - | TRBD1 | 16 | CASSPNTRGPGYGYTF | TGTGCCAGCTCACCAAACACCAGGGGGCCGGGCTATGGCTACACCTTC
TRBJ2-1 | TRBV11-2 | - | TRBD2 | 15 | CASSFLTSGRNEQFF | TGTGCCAGCAGCTTTCTGACTAGCGGGAGGAATGAGCAGTTCTTC
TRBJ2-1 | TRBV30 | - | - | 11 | CAWSPSGEQFF | TGTGCCTGGAGTCCCTCGGGTGAGCAGTTCTTC
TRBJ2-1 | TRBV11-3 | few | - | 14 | CASRVGGDYNEQFF | TGTGCCAGCAGAGTAGGAGGGGATTACAATGAGCAGTTCTTC
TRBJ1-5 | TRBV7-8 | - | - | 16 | CASSLGRSGIGQPQHF | TGTGCCAGCAGCTTAGGTCGATCGGGGATCGGTCAGCCCCAGCATTTT
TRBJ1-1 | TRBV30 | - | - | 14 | CAWSVLEENTEAFF | TGTGCCTGGAGTGTTTTAGAGGAGAACACTGAAGCTTTCTTT
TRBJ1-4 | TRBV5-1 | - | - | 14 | CASSLEGRGEKLFF | TGCGCCAGCAGCTTGGAAGGTCGGGGTGAAAAACTGTTTTTT
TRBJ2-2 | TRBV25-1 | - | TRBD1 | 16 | CASSESGTGKDGELFF | TGTGCCAGCAGTGAATCGGGGACAGGGAAGGACGGGGAGCTGTTTTTT
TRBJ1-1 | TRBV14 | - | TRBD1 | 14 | CASSRAGTGFEAFF | TGTGCCAGCAGCAGAGCCGGGACAGGATTTGAAGCTTTCTTT
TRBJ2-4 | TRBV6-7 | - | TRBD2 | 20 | CASSYSTGTSGGALLDIQYF | TGTGCCAGCAGTTACTCGACCGGGACTAGCGGGGGGGCCTTACTAGACATTCAGTACTTC
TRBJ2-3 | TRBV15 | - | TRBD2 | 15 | CATSPGLAATDTQYF | TGTGCCACCAGCCCCGGACTAGCGGCTACAGATACGCAGTATTTT
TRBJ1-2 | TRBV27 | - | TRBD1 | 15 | CASRTGGPYNYGYTF | TGTGCCAGTAGGACAGGGGGCCCGTATAACTATGGCTACACCTTC
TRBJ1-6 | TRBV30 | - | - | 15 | CAWSVWGGRDSPLHF | TGTGCCTGGAGTGTTTGGGGAGGGCGAGATTCACCCCTCCACTTT
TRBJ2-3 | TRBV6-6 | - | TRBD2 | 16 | CASSTTSGRAQNTQYF | TGTGCCAGCAGTACGACTAGCGGGAGGGCCCAGAATACGCAGTATTTT
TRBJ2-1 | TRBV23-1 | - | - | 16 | CASSRYRAGIDNEQFF | TGCGCCAGCAGTCGGTACAGGGCTGGAATTGACAATGAGCAGTTCTTC
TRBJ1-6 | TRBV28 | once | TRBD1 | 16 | CASRRTGGTYNSPLHF | TGTGCCAGCAGGCGAACAGGGGGCACCTATAATTCACCCCTCCACTTT
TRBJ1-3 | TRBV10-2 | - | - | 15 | CASSESAGSGNTIYF | TGCGCCAGCAGTGAGTCGGCAGGCTCTGGAAACACCATATATTTT
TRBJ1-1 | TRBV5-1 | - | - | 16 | CASSPDLGRPNTEAFF | TGCGCCAGCAGCCCGGACTTGGGCAGACCGAACACTGAAGCTTTCTTT
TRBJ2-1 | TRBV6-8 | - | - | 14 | CASMEATLPREQFF | TGTGCCAGCATGGAGGCCACCTTGCCCCGGGAGCAGTTCTTC
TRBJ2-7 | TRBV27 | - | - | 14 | CASSLIGDSYEQYF | TGTGCCAGCAGTTTAATCGGGGATTCCTACGAGCAGTACTTC
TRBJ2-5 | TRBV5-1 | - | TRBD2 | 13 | CASSLAGGETQYF | TGCGCCAGCAGCTTGGCGGGGGGAGAGACCCAGTACTTC
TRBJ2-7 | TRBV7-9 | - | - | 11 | CSSTPVYEQYF | TGTTCCAGCACCCCGGTCTACGAGCAGTACTTC
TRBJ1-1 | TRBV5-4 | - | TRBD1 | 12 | CASGRQGPEAFF | TGTGCCAGCGGTCGACAGGGCCCTGAAGCTTTCTTT
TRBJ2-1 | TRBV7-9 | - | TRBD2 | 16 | CASSSRAGPPYNEQFF | TGTGCCAGCAGCTCGAGAGCGGGGCCACCCTACAATGAGCAGTTCTTC
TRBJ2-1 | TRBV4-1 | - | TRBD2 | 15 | CASSQLAGAHNEQFF | TGCGCCAGCAGCCAACTAGCGGGGGCTCACAATGAGCAGTTCTTC
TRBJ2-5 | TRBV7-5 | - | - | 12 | CVRSADQETQYF | TGTGTCAGAAGCGCAGACCAAGAGACCCAGTACTTC
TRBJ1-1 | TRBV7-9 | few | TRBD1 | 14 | CASRQGQGESEAFF | TGTGCCAGCAGACAAGGACAGGGGGAAAGTGAAGCTTTCTTT
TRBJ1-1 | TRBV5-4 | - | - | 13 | CASSSVLNTEAFF | TGTGCCAGCAGCTCTGTCCTGAACACTGAAGCTTTCTTT
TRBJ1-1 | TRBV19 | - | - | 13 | CASKPGPGTEAFF | TGTGCCAGTAAACCAGGGCCAGGGACTGAAGCTTTCTTT
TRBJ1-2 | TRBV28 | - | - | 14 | CASSQYPQGNGYTF | TGTGCCAGCAGTCAGTATCCCCAGGGTAATGGCTACACCTTC
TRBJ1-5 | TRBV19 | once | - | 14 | CASSIVGGVQPQHF | TGTGCCAGTAGTATAGTTGGGGGGGTTCAGCCCCAGCATTTT
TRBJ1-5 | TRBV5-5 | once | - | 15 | CASSLVGQLNQPQHF | TGTGCCAGCAGCTTGGTCGGACAACTTAATCAGCCCCAGCATTTT
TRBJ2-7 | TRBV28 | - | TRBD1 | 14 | CASRGTGTSYEQYF | TGTGCCAGCCGCGGGACAGGGACCTCCTACGAGCAGTACTTC
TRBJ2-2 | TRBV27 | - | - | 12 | CASNGDTGELFF | TGTGCCTCAAACGGGGACACCGGGGAGCTGTTTTTT
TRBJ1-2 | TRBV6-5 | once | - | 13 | CASSYSRVYGYTF | TGTGCCAGCAGTTACTCTAGAGTCTATGGCTACACCTTC
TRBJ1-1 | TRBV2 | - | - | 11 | CASSERAEAFF | TGTGCCAGCAGTGAGAGGGCTGAAGCTTTCTTT
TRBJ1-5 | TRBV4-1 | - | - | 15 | CASSRTAAMGQPQHF | TGCGCCAGCAGTCGGACAGCGGCCATGGGACAGCCCCAGCATTTT
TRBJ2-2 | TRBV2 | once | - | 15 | CASSEVGAGTGELFF | TGTGCCAGCAGTGAAGTGGGGGCGGGCACCGGGGAGCTGTTTTTT
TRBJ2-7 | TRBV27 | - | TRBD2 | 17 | CASSPWTGLAGFYEQYF | TGTGCCAGCAGTCCCTGGACGGGACTAGCGGGATTCTACGAGCAGTACTTC
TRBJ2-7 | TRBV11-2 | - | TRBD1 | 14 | CASSLGDRGYEQYF | TGTGCCAGCAGCCTAGGGGACAGGGGTTACGAGCAGTACTTC